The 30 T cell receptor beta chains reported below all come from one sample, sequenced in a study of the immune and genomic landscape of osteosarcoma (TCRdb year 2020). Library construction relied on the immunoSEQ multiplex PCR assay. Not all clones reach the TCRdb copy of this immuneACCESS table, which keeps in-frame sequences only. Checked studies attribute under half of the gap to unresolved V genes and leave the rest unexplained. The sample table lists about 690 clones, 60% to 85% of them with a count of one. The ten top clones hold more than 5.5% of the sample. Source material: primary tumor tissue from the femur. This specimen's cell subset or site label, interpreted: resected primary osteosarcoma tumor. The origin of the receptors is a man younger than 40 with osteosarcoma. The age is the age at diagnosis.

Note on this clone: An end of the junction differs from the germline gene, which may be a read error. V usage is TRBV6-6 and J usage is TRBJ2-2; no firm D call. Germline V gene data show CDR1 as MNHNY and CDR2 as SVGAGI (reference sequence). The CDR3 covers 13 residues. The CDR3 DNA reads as TGTGCCAGCAGGTACTCCAACACCGGGGAGCTGTTTTTT. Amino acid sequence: CASRYSNTGELFF.

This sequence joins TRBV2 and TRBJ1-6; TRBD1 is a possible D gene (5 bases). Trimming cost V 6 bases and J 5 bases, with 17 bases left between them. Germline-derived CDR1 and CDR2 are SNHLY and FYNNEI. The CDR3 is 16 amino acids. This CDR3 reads CASRVMGGIDNSPLHF. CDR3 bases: TGTGCCAGCAGGGTGATGGGGGGGATAGATAATTCACCCCTCCACTTT. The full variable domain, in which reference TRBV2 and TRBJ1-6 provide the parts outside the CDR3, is EPEVTQTPSHQVTQMGQEVILRCVPISNHLYFYWYRQILGQKVEFLVSFYNNEISEKSEIFDDQFSVERPDGSNFTLKIRSTKLEDSAMYFCASRVMGGIDNSPLHFGNGTRLTVT.

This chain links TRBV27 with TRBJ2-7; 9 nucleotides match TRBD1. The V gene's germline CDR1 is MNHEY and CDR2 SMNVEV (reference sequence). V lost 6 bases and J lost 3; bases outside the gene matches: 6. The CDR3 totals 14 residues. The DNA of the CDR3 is TGTGCCAGCAGCTTACAGGGGGCTCTCTACGAGCAGTACTTC. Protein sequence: CASSLQGALYEQYF.

The CDR3 loop reads CASSEMFAGGDTQYF. The CDR3 coding sequence is TGTGCCAGCAGTGAAATGTTTGCGGGGGGGGATACGCAGTATTTT. The V and J genes are TRBV2 and TRBJ2-3; 9 nucleotides agree with TRBD2. The CDR3 sequence is 15 residues long. V lost 2 bases to trimming and J lost 6 bases; unmatched junction nucleotides: 6. CDR1 SNHLY and CDR2 FYNNEI come from the germline V gene.

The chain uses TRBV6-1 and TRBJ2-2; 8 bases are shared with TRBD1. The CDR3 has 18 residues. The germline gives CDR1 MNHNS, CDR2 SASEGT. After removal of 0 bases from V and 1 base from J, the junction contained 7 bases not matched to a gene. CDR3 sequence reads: CASSEALGTGGNTGELFF. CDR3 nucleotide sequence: TGTGCCAGCAGTGAAGCGCTCGGGACAGGCGGGAACACCGGGGAGCTGTTTTTT.

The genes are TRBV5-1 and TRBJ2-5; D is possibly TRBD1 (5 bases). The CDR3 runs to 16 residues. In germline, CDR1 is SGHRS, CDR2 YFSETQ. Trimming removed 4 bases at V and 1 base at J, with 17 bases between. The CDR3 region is CASSVGLQVRQETQYF. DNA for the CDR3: TGCGCCAGCAGCGTGGGCTTACAGGTTCGCCAAGAGACCCAGTACTTC. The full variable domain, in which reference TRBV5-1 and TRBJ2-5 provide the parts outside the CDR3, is KAGVTQTPRYLIKTRGQQVTLSCSPISGHRSVSWYQQTPGQGLQFLFEYFSETQRNKGNFPGRFSGRQFSNSRSEMNVSTLELGDSALYLCASSVGLQVRQETQYFGPGTRLLVL.

CDR3 sequence (DNA): TGTGCCAGCAGCGTAGGGCAGTCCTATAATTCACCCCTCCACTTT. Protein sequence: CASSVGQSYNSPLHF. This rearrangement joins TRBV9 to TRBJ1-6; unclear D gene. CDR1 and CDR2 (germline): SGDLS, YYNGEE. Between the trimmed V and J ends, which lost 0 bases and 1 base, there was a span of 5 bases. The CDR3 sequence is 15 residues long.

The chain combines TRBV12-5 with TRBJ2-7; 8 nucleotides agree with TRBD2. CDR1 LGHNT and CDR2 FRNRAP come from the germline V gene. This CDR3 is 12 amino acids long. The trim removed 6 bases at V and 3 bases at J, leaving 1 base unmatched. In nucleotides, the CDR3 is TGTGCTAGTGGGCGGGGGGACTACGAGCAGTACTTC. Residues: CASGRGDYEQYF.

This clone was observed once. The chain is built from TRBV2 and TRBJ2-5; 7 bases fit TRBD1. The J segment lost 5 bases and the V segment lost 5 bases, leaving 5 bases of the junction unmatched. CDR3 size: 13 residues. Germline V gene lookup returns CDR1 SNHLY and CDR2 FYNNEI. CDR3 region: CASSWTGPETQYF. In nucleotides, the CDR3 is TGTGCCAGCAGTTGGACAGGCCCGGAGACCCAGTACTTC. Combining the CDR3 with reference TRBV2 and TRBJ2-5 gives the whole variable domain EPEVTQTPSHQVTQMGQEVILRCVPISNHLYFYWYRQILGQKVEFLVSFYNNEISEKSEIFDDQFSVERPDGSNFTLKIRSTKLEDSAMYFCASSWTGPETQYFGPGTRLLVL.

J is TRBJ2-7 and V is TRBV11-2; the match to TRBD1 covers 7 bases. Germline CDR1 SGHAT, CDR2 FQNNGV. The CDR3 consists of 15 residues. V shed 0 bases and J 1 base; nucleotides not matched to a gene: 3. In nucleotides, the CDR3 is TGTGCCAGCAGCTTAGAAGGCAGGGGGTCCTACGAGCAGTACTTC. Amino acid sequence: CASSLEGRGSYEQYF.

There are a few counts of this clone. The CDR3, as DNA: TGCGCCAGCAGCGTAGGGGACAGGGACTACAATGAGCAGTTCTTC. Its protein is CASSVGDRDYNEQFF. V and J are TRBV5-1 and TRBJ2-1; TRBD1 agrees at 9 bases. Germline loops: CDR1 SGHRS, CDR2 YFSETQ. CDR3 size: 15 residues. The junction had 5 bases not matched to a gene; V was cut back by 4 bases and J by 3 bases.

CDR3 protein: CASSILGKDNEQFF. CDR3 DNA sequence: TGTGCCAGTAGTATCTTAGGAAAGGACAATGAGCAGTTCTTC. The genes are TRBV19 and TRBJ2-1; D uncertain. Germline V CDR1 and CDR2: LNHDA, SQIVND (reference sequence). The CDR3 is made up of 14 amino acids. The V end lost 3 bases, the J end lost 5 bases, and 11 bases lay between the germline ends.

The CDR3 region has the DNA TGTGCCAGTAGCGAGGGTCAGGGCTTCAAAGATACGCAGTATTTT. This translates into CASSEGQGFKDTQYF. The chain employs TRBV19 and TRBJ2-3; D could derive from TRBD1 or TRBD2 (5 bases each). This CDR3 region has 15 residues. V was pared by 6 bases and J by 5 bases, with 18 bases between. Germline V lookup: CDR1 LNHDA, CDR2 SQIVND (reference sequence).

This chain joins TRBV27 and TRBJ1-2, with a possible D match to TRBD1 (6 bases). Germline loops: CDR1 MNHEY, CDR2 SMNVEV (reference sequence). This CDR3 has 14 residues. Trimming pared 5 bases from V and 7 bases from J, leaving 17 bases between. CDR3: CASSPTRQAGGYTF. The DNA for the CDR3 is TGTGCCAGCAGTCCCACCCGACAGGCGGGTGGCTACACCTTC.

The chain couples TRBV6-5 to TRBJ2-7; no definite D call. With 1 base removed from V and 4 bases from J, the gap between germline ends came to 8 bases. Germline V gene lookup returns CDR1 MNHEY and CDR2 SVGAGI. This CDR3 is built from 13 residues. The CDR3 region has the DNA TGTGCCAGCAGTTACTTATCTGCATACGAGCAGTACTTC. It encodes CASSYLSAYEQYF.

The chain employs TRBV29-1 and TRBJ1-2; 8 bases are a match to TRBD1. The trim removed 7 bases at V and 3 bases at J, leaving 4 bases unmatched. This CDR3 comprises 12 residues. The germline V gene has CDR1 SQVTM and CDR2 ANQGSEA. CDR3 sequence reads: CSGGQGDYGYTF. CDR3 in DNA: TGCAGCGGCGGACAGGGAGACTATGGCTACACCTTC. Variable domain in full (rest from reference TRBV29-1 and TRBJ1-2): SAVISQKPSRDICQRGTSLTIQCQVDSQVTMMFWYRQQPGQSLTLIATANQGSEATYESGFVIDKFPISRPNLTFSTLTVSNMSPEDSSIYLCSGGQGDYGYTFGSGTRLTVV.

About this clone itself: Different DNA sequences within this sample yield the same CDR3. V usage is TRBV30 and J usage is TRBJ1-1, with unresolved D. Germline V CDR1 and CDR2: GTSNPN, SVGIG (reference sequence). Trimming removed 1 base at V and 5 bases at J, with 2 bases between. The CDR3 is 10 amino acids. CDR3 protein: CAWSDTEAFF. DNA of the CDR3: TGTGCCTGGAGTGATACTGAAGCTTTCTTT.

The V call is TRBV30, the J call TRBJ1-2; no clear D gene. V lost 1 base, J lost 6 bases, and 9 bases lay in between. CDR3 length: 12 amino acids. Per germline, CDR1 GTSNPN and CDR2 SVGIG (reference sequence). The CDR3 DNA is TGTGCCTGGAGTGGAGGGCTGGATGGCTACACCTTC. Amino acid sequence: CAWSGGLDGYTF.

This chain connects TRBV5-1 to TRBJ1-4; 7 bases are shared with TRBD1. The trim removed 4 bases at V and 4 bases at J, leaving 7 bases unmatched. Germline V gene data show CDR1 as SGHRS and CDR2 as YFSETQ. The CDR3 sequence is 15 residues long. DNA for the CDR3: TGCGCCAGCAGCCTGGGGGACAGAGATAATGAAAAACTGTTTTTT. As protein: CASSLGDRDNEKLFF.

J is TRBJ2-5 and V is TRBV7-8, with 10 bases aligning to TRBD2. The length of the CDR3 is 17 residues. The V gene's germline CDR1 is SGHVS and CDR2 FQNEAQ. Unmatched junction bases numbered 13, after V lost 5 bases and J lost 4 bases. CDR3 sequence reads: CASSPSGGAFMGETQYF. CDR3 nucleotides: TGTGCCAGCAGCCCGAGCGGGGGGGCCTTTATGGGAGAGACCCAGTACTTC.

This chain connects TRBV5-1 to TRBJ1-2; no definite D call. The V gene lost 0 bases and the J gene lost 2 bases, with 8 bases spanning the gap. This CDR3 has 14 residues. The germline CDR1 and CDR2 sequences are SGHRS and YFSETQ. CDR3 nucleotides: TGCGCCAGCAGCTTGGGTGCAGAAAACTATGGCTACACCTTC. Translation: CASSLGAENYGYTF.

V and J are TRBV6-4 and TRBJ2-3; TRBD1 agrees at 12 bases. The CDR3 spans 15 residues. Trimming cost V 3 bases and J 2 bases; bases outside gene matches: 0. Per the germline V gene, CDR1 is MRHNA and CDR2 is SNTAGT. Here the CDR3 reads CASSEGQGATDTQYF. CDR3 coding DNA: TGTGCCAGCAGTGAGGGACAGGGGGCCACAGATACGCAGTATTTT.

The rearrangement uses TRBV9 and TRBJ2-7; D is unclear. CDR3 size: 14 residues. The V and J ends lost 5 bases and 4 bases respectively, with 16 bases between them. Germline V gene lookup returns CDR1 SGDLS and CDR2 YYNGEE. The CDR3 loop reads CASSAGGASYEQYF. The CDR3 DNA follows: TGTGCCAGCAGTGCCGGTGGTGCCTCGTACGAGCAGTACTTC.

Here the CDR3 DNA reads TGTGCCAGCAGCTTGTGGGGAACAGGGGTGGCCTACGAGCAGTACTTC. It specifies CASSLWGTGVAYEQYF. The V call is TRBV5-4, the J call TRBJ2-7, with 7 bases identical to TRBD1. The V gene end was trimmed by 1 base and the J gene end by 2 bases; junction bases not matched to a gene: 9. Germline V gene data show CDR1 as SGHNT and CDR2 as YYREEE (reference sequence). This CDR3 region has 16 residues.

CDR3 amino acids: CASSVDSSNEKLFF. The CDR3 coding sequence is TGTGCCAGCAGTGTGGACAGTTCTAATGAAAAACTGTTTTTT. The chain links TRBV6-6 to TRBJ1-4, with D possibly TRBD1 on 6 matching bases. The V gene's germline CDR1 is MNHNY and CDR2 SVGAGI (reference sequence). The CDR3 loop spans 14 amino acids. V lost 5 bases and J lost 3, with 10 bases in between.

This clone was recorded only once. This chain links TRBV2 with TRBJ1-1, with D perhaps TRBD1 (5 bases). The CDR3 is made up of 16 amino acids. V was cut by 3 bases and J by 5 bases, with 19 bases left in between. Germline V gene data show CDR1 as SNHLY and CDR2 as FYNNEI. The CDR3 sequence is CASSEGDDAMVTEAFF. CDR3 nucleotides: TGTGCCAGCAGTGAGGGGGACGACGCTATGGTAACTGAAGCTTTCTTT.

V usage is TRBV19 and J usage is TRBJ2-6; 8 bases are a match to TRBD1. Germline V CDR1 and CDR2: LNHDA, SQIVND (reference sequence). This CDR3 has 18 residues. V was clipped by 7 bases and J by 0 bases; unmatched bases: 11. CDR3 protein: CASTVTGASLSGANVLTF. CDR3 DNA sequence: TGTGCCAGTACCGTGACAGGGGCCTCCCTCTCTGGGGCCAACGTCCTGACTTTC.

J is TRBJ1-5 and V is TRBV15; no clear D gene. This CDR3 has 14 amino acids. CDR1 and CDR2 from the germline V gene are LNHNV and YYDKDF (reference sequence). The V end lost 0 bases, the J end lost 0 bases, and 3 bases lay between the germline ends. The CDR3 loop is CATSREYSNQPQHF. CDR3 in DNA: TGTGCCACCAGCAGAGAGTATAGCAATCAGCCCCAGCATTTT.

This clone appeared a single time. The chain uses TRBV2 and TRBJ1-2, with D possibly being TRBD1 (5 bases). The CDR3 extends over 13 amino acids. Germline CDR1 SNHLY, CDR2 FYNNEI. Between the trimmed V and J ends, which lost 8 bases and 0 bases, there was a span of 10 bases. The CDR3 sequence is CASQGHPNYGYTF. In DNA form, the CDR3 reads TGTGCCAGCCAGGGCCACCCTAACTATGGCTACACCTTC.

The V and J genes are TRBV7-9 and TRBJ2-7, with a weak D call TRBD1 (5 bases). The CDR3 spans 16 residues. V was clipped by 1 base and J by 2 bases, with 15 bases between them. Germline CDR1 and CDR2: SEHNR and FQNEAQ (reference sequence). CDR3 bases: TGTGCCAGCAGCTTAGAGGGGTCGGGCAGGCCCTACGAGCAGTACTTC. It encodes CASSLEGSGRPYEQYF.